This entry is about one T cell receptor beta chain. Antigen unknown. Gene names and germline refer to mouse. The sequenced fragment ends 4 residues before the CDR3 boundary, so the rest is inferred from the germline J gene. Other DNA sequences in the sample encode the same CDR3. Cells from pooled cutaneous lymph nodes were sorted by CD4, CD8alpha, NKG2D, NKG2ACE and other markers. These data come from a study of CD8+ T cells in alopecia areata. Looking at the study overall: C3H/HeJ donors with spontaneous alopecia, roughly 6-12 months old, supplied skin grafts to approximately 6-10-week-old female C3H/HeJ mice.

CDR1 is NSHNY and CDR2 is SYGAGN in the germline V gene. The CDR3 totals 13 residues. V lost 2 bases and J lost 3; bases outside the gene matches: 2. Study results and limitations: Lesional scalp displayed greater clonality than normal scalp, most notably in alopecia totalis/universalis.

In each case, RNA was isolated and then reverse transcribed into cDNA as the sequencing template. The method was immunoSEQ multiplex PCR; TCRdb's version includes in-frame clones alone and lacks a portion of them. The table records 290,000 or so clones without singletons, the ten largest covering roughly 1.2%. The TCR was taken from a C3H/HeJ mouse with alopecia areata. The strain is characterized by the MHC haplotype H2-k. V is TRBV13-1 and J is TRBJ2-7, with TRBD2 identical over 7 bases. Specimen: CD4+ T cells sorted from a lymph node. The CDR3 region is CASSEPGGYEQYF. The CDR3 DNA, read in part, is TGTGCCAGCAGTGAGCCTGGGGGCTAT.